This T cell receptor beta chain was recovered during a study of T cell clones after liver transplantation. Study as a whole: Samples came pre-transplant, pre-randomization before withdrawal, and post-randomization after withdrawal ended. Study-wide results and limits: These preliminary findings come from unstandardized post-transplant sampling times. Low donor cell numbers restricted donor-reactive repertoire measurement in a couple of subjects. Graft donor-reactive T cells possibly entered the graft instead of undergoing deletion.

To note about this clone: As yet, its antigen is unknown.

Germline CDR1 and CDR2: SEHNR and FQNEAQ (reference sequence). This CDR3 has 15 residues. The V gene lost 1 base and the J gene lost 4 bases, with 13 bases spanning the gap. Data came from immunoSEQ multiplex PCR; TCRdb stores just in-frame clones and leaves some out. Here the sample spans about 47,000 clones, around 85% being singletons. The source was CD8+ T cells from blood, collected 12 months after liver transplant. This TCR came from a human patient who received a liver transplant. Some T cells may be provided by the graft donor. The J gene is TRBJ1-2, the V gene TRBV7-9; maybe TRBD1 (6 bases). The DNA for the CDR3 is TGTGCCAGCAGCTTAGAGGTCCAGGGGCCCTATGGCTACACCTTC. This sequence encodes CASSLEVQGPYGYTF.